A selection of T cell receptor beta chains follows, all from one sample in a study of cytomegalovirus exposure and HLA in healthy donors. TCRdb's copy holds only in-frame clones and misses some; the assay was immunoSEQ multiplex PCR. This table holds about 200,000 clones. Sequencing was performed on PBMCs. These receptors were obtained from a girl aged 2 to 10 in good health and CMV-seropositive. Both conserved end residues are part of each CDR3. The D gene is left open where the match is weak.

j_call	d_call	v_call	cdr3_nt	cdr3_aa
TRBJ2-1	TRBD2	TRBV4-1	TGCGCCAGCAGCACTAGCGGGGAAACCTACAATGAGCAGTTCTTC	CASSTSGETYNEQFF
TRBJ2-3	TRBD2	TRBV7-9	TGTGCCAGCAGCTTATATCTAGCGGGAGCAGATACGCAGTATTTT	CASSLYLAGADTQYF
TRBJ2-1	TRBD2	TRBV7-9	TGTGCCAGCAGTAAGGGACTAGCGGGATTCCGCGAGCAGTTCTTC	CASSKGLAGFREQFF
TRBJ1-6	NA	TRBV27	TGTGCCAGCAGTGAGGACAGTTATAATTCACCCCTCCACTTT	CASSEDSYNSPLHF
TRBJ2-7	NA	TRBV7-9	TGTGCCAGCAGCTTATCAAGCGAAATGGCCTACGAGCAGTACTTC	CASSLSSEMAYEQYF
TRBJ2-7	TRBD1	TRBV5-1	TGCGCCAGCAGCAAAGGACAGGGGCCATACGAGCAGTACTTC	CASSKGQGPYEQYF
TRBJ2-1	TRBD2	TRBV28	TGTGCCAGCAAAAACAGAGCGGGAGCATCCTACAATGAGCAGTTCTTC	CASKNRAGASYNEQFF
TRBJ1-5	NA	TRBV28	TGTGCCAGCAGTTTGCGGGGGCACAGCAATCAGCCCCAGCATTTT	CASSLRGHSNQPQHF
TRBJ1-1	NA	TRBV30	TGTGCCTGCCAGGGATATGACACTGAAGCTTTCTTT	CACQGYDTEAFF
TRBJ2-3	TRBD1	TRBV27	TGTGCCAGCGTGGGGACAGAGCGCACAGATACGCAGTATTTT	CASVGTERTDTQYF
TRBJ2-6	NA	TRBV14	TGTGCCAGCAGCCAAGAGGGGACACTAGACTCTGGGGCCAACGTCCTGACTTTC	CASSQEGTLDSGANVLTF
TRBJ1-1	TRBD1	TRBV25-1	TGTGCCAGCAGTGTAGGGGGCAACACTGAAGCTTTCTTT	CASSVGGNTEAFF
TRBJ2-1	TRBD1	TRBV5-1	TGCGCCAGCAGCCCCGGACAGGGGGCAAATGGTGAGCAGTTCTTC	CASSPGQGANGEQFF
TRBJ1-3	NA	TRBV5-1	TGCGCCAGCAGCCCGCAGGCTACGTCTGGAAACACCATATATTTT	CASSPQATSGNTIYF
TRBJ1-1	NA	TRBV2	TGTGCCAGCAGTGAAGGGGAGGGATTTAACACTGAAGCTTTCTTT	CASSEGEGFNTEAFF
TRBJ1-1	TRBD1	TRBV28	TGTGCCAGCAAGGGGGGGGGACAGGGTTACACTGAAGCTTTTTTT	CASKGGGQGYTEAFF
TRBJ2-1	TRBD1	TRBV28	TGTGCCAGCAGTTCGCAGGGGGCTGAGTGGTTCAATGAGCAGTTCTTC	CASSSQGAEWFNEQFF
TRBJ2-3	NA	TRBV29-1	TGCAGCGTTGAGCGGACTAGCACAGATACGCAGTATTTT	CSVERTSTDTQYF
TRBJ2-7	TRBD2	TRBV27	TGTGCCAGCACTCCCGGGGGGGTTACCTACGAGCAGTACTTC	CASTPGGVTYEQYF
TRBJ2-1	TRBD2	TRBV10-2	TGCGCCAGCAGTGTAATACGGGAGGGAAATGAGCAGTTCTTC	CASSVIREGNEQFF
TRBJ2-7	TRBD2	TRBV28	TGTGCCAGCAGTATGGGACTAGCGGAGAGCTACGAGCAGTACTTC	CASSMGLAESYEQYF
TRBJ2-7	TRBD2	TRBV27	TGTGCCAGCAGTTGGGCCGGCGGGGGAGAGCAGTACTTC	CASSWAGGGEQYF
TRBJ1-1	NA	TRBV5-8	TGTGCCAGCAAGACGACAGGACCCACTGAAGCTTTCTTT	CASKTTGPTEAFF
TRBJ2-3	TRBD2	TRBV7-8	TGTGCCAGCAGCTTAAGCGGGGGGCGCACAGATACGCAGTATTTT	CASSLSGGRTDTQYF
TRBJ1-5	TRBD1	TRBV28	TGTGCCAGCAGTTGGGACAGGGAACTTAATCAGCCCCAGCATTTT	CASSWDRELNQPQHF
TRBJ1-2	NA	TRBV28	TGTGCCAGCAGTTTGGGGGGGGAGGACGGCTACACCTTC	CASSLGGEDGYTF